The 28 T cell receptor beta chains below come from one sample, sequenced in a study of cytomegalovirus exposure and HLA in healthy donors. The study ran its PCR with 60 Vbeta and 13 Jbeta primers. The method was immunoSEQ multiplex PCR; TCRdb's version includes in-frame clones alone and lacks a portion of them. The data hold 250,000 to 300,000 clones, with 80% to 95% observed a single time. Sequencing was done on a sample of PBMCs. These receptors all come from a girl aged 2 to 10 in good health and CMV-seronegative.

There are a few counts of this clone. The chain employs TRBV2 and TRBJ2-6; D is possibly TRBD1 (5 bases). Germline loops: CDR1 SNHLY, CDR2 FYNNEI. The CDR3 length is 16 residues. Trimming stripped 0 bases from V and 1 base from J, with 7 bases between. DNA for the CDR3: TGTGCCAGCAGTGAAGCGGGGCCTTCTGGGGCCAACGTCCTGACTTTC. Amino acid sequence: CASSEAGPSGANVLTF.

The gene calls are TRBV19 and TRBJ2-7, with D possibly matching TRBD2 (5 bases). Trimming cost V 5 bases and J 0 bases, with 8 bases left between them. The germline V gene has CDR1 LNHDA and CDR2 SQIVND (reference sequence). This CDR3 has 13 amino acids. Here the CDR3 reads CASSPDFSYEQYF. CDR3 nucleotides: TGTGCCAGTAGTCCGGACTTCTCCTACGAGCAGTACTTC.

This clone has only one observation. This sequence joins TRBV30 and TRBJ2-5; the D gene is possibly TRBD2 (5 bases). CDR3 length: 14 residues. Trimming cost V 2 bases and J 7 bases, with 17 bases left between them. Germline V gene sequence: CDR1 GTSNPN, CDR2 SVGIG (reference sequence). The CDR3 sequence: CAWSPPTTFWTQYF. The CDR3 region has the DNA TGTGCCTGGAGTCCCCCGACTACCTTCTGGACCCAGTACTTC.

The chain employs TRBV27 and TRBJ2-7, with D possibly TRBD1 on 6 matching bases. This CDR3 region has 15 residues. Germline CDR1 is MNHEY and CDR2 is SMNVEV (reference sequence). Trimming cost V 5 bases and J 2 bases, with 16 bases left between them. The DNA of the CDR3 is TGTGCCAGCAGTCCAGCGGACAGACTCGCCTACGAGCAGTACTTC. The encoded protein is CASSPADRLAYEQYF.

The genes are TRBV30 and TRBJ2-3; tentatively, D is TRBD2 (5 bases). Germline values: CDR1 GTSNPN, CDR2 SVGIG (reference sequence). This CDR3 comprises 13 residues. Trimming removed 5 bases from V and 6 bases from J, with 15 bases in between. The CDR3 DNA follows: TGTGCCTGGTCCCCCACCAGAGGGGATACGCAGTATTTT. This sequence encodes CAWSPTRGDTQYF.

V and J are TRBV11-2 and TRBJ1-1; unclear D gene. This CDR3 comprises 13 residues. Germline V gene data show CDR1 as SGHAT and CDR2 as FQNNGV. Trimming took off 7 bases at V and 1 base at J, with 10 bases between the two ends. This CDR3 reads CASNSPGNTEAFF. The CDR3 DNA reads as TGTGCCAGCAACTCCCCAGGGAACACTGAAGCTTTCTTT.

The chain joins TRBV2 to TRBJ2-6, with 7 positions matching TRBD2. There are 15 residues in the CDR3. V dropped 6 bases and J dropped 4; count of bases not matched to a gene: 6. The germline V gene has CDR1 SNHLY and CDR2 FYNNEI. The CDR3 here is CASRFGGSGANVLTF. As DNA, the CDR3 is TGTGCCAGCAGGTTCGGGGGGTCAGGGGCCAACGTCCTGACTTTC.

The chain is built from TRBV18 and TRBJ2-5; no reliable D call. V was cut by 3 bases and J by 4 bases, with 3 bases left in between. Germline CDR1 reads KGHSH; CDR2 reads LQKENI. This CDR3 spans 11 amino acids. The CDR3 sequence: CASSPRETQYF. The CDR3 DNA reads TGTGCCAGCTCACCCAGAGAGACCCAGTACTTC. The full variable domain, with the rest looked up from reference TRBV18 and TRBJ2-5, is NAGVMQNPRHLVRRRGQEARLRCSPMKGHSHVYWYRQLPEEGLKFMVYLQKENIIDESGMPKERFSAEFPKEGPSILRIQQVVRGDSAAYFCASSPRETQYFGPGTRLLVL.

About this clone itself: The same CDR3 arises from other DNA sequences in this sample as well. The chain employs TRBV19 and TRBJ2-5; 9 bases match TRBD1. With V trimmed by 8 bases and J by 5 bases, 3 bases remained unmatched. Germline assignment: CDR1 LNHDA and CDR2 SQIVND (reference sequence). CDR3 length: 12 residues. In DNA, the CDR3 is TGTGCCAGTGGCACAGGGGGCGAGACCCAGTACTTC. It specifies CASGTGGETQYF. Looking up the rest from reference TRBV19 and TRBJ2-5 gives the full variable domain: DGGITQSPKYLFRKEGQNVTLSCEQNLNHDAMYWYRQDPGQGLRLIYYSQIVNDFQKGDIAEGYSVSREKKESFPLTVTSAQKNPTAFYLCASGTGGETQYFGPGTRLLVL.

The CDR3, as DNA: TGTGCCAGCAGTTGGGGGGGGCAAGAGACCCAGTACTTC. Translating it yields CASSWGGQETQYF. V usage is TRBV27 and J usage is TRBJ2-5; the match to TRBD2 covers 7 bases. The CDR3 sequence is 13 residues long. V shed 4 bases, J shed 2 bases, and the junction held 1 base outside the gene matches. Germline V CDR1 and CDR2: MNHEY, SMNVEV (reference sequence).

Comments on this clone: The sample holds other DNA sequences that translate to the same CDR3. This chain uses TRBV2 with TRBJ2-7; 11 nucleotides match TRBD2. Germline V gives CDR1 SNHLY, CDR2 FYNNEI. The CDR3 has 14 residues. With V trimmed by 7 bases and J by 7 bases, 9 bases remained unmatched. In nucleotides, the CDR3 is TGTGCCAGCAACATACTAGCGGGAGCTCGAGAGCAGTACTTC. Translating gives CASNILAGAREQYF.

This clone occurred a few times. The chain links TRBV19 to TRBJ1-1, with 7 bases that match TRBD1. Germline V gene data show CDR1 as LNHDA and CDR2 as SQIVND (reference sequence). J was trimmed by 4 bases and V by 6 bases; bases with no gene match: 8. The CDR3 contains 14 residues. The CDR3 DNA follows: TGTGCCAGTAGCCACACAGGGGAGGCCACTGAAGCTTTCTTT. Its translation: CASSHTGEATEAFF.

V and J are TRBV6-5 and TRBJ1-3; D is perhaps TRBD1 (5 bases). Germline loops: CDR1 MNHEY, CDR2 SVGAGI. CDR3 size: 14 residues. The V and J ends lost 5 bases and 4 bases respectively, with 12 bases between them. CDR3 sequence reads: CASSGGVSGNTIYF. Here the CDR3 DNA reads TGTGCCAGCAGTGGAGGGGTATCGGGAAACACCATATATTTT.

This chain links TRBV27 with TRBJ1-1; D unresolved. From germline, CDR1 is MNHEY and CDR2 SMNVEV (reference sequence). V lost 6 bases and J 1 base, leaving 24 bases between the germline ends. The CDR3 length is 18 residues. The CDR3 DNA sequence: TGTGCCAGCAGCTCCGAAAAATTGAGGGCGGTCGGGAACACTGAAGCTTTCTTT. It translates to CASSSEKLRAVGNTEAFF.

The chain uses TRBV11-1 and TRBJ2-1; 9 bases fit TRBD1. Germline assignment: CDR1 SGHAT and CDR2 FQDESV (reference sequence). This CDR3 region has 15 residues. The V segment lost 8 bases and the J segment 6 bases; nucleotides outside the gene matches: 11. The CDR3 spells CASYSGTGYPNEQFF. CDR3 coding DNA: TGTGCCAGCTACTCCGGGACAGGGTATCCCAATGAGCAGTTCTTC.

In its sample, this clone was seen once. The V and J genes are TRBV27 and TRBJ1-5; TRBD1 matches at 11 bases. Germline trimming cut 4 bases from V and 0 bases from J; bases unmatched to any gene: 5. CDR1 is MNHEY and CDR2 is SMNVEV in the germline V gene (reference sequence). The CDR3 has 17 amino acids. CDR3 region: CASSSLGTGGSNQPQHF. The CDR3 DNA reads as TGTGCCAGCAGTTCTCTCGGGACAGGGGGTAGCAATCAGCCCCAGCATTTT.

CDR3 bases: TGCGCCAGCAGCGGGGAGATGAACACTGAAGCTTTCTTT. It yields the protein CASSGEMNTEAFF. This chain uses TRBV5-1 with TRBJ1-1; no clear D gene. V was trimmed by 4 bases and J by 0 bases, leaving 7 bases between them. Germline-derived CDR1 and CDR2 are SGHRS and YFSETQ. The CDR3 spans 13 residues.

The J gene is TRBJ2-7, the V gene TRBV11-2; D not certain. Trimming removed 0 bases from V and 4 bases from J, with 4 bases in between. The germline V gene encodes CDR1 SGHAT and CDR2 FQNNGV. CDR3 length: 12 residues. In nucleotides, the CDR3 is TGTGCCAGCAGCTTAGACAGGTACGAGCAGTACTTC. It translates to CASSLDRYEQYF.

The V and J genes are TRBV30 and TRBJ2-7; perhaps TRBD1 as D (6 bases). CDR1 and CDR2 from the germline V gene are GTSNPN and SVGIG (reference sequence). V dropped 2 bases and J dropped 5 bases, with 10 bases sitting between them. This CDR3 contains 12 residues. This CDR3 reads CAWSSQGNEQYF. CDR3 in DNA: TGTGCCTGGAGTAGTCAGGGGAACGAGCAGTACTTC.

This chain connects TRBV18 to TRBJ2-5; D is possibly TRBD1 (5 bases). CDR1 is KGHSH, CDR2 LQKENI, per germline. V was cut by 3 bases and J by 5 bases, with 13 bases left in between. The CDR3 is made up of 14 amino acids. For the CDR3, the DNA is TGTGCCAGCTCACCGATCCCGTGGGGCGAGACCCAGTACTTC. Protein: CASSPIPWGETQYF.

The chain joins TRBV5-1 to TRBJ2-5, with TRBD1 matching over 8 bases. CDR3 size: 15 residues. V lost 3 bases and J lost 0; bases outside the gene matches: 4. Per germline, CDR1 SGHRS and CDR2 YFSETQ. CDR3 DNA: TGCGCCAGCAGCTCATACAGGGGGGACCAAGAGACCCAGTACTTC. Protein: CASSSYRGDQETQYF.

The gene calls are TRBV4-2 and TRBJ1-2; 8 bases align to TRBD1. This CDR3 comprises 17 residues. Looked up from germline, CDR1 is LGHNA and CDR2 is YNFKEQ. Germline trimming cut 2 bases from V and 0 bases from J; bases unmatched to any gene: 8. The CDR3 protein is CASSQPTGAQANYGYTF. CDR3 DNA sequence: TGTGCCAGCAGCCAACCGACAGGGGCCCAAGCTAACTATGGCTACACCTTC.

This clone was counted once. CDR3 sequence (DNA): TGCGCCAGCAGCTTACCTAGCGGGGGGGCAGAAGATACGCAGTATTTT. Translation: CASSLPSGGAEDTQYF. V and J are TRBV5-1 and TRBJ2-3; 12 bases are a match to TRBD2. The CDR3 totals 16 residues. The germline V gene has CDR1 SGHRS and CDR2 YFSETQ. J was trimmed by 5 bases and V by 2 bases; bases with no gene match: 6.

As for this clone: This CDR3 is also generated by other DNA sequences in the sample. CDR3 sequence: CASSERSNQPQHF. CDR3 nucleotide sequence: TGTGCCAGCAGTGAGCGTAGCAATCAGCCCCAGCATTTT. The rearrangement links TRBV2 to TRBJ1-5; no firm D call. V lost 3 bases and J 0 bases, leaving 3 bases between the germline ends. This CDR3 contains 13 residues. Germline assignment: CDR1 SNHLY and CDR2 FYNNEI.

This chain uses TRBV5-6 with TRBJ1-5; D not resolved. The germline V and J ends were trimmed by 4 bases and 4 bases, with 9 bases remaining between them. The CDR3 has 13 residues. Germline V gene sequence: CDR1 SGHDT, CDR2 YYEEEE. The CDR3 here is CASSRTWNQPQHF. The CDR3 DNA reads TGTGCCAGCAGCCGAACATGGAATCAGCCCCAGCATTTT.

The rearrangement uses TRBV5-6 and TRBJ2-7, with 7 bases matching TRBD2. This CDR3 has 14 amino acids. J lost 4 bases, V lost 2 bases, and 6 bases had no gene match. Germline V gene data show CDR1 as SGHDT and CDR2 as YYEEEE. The CDR3 protein is CASSFFGGTYEQYF. For the CDR3, the DNA is TGTGCCAGCAGCTTTTTCGGGGGGACTTACGAGCAGTACTTC. The entire variable domain, with the rest obtained from reference TRBV5-6 and TRBJ2-7, is as follows: DAGVTQSPTHLIKTRGQQVTLRCSPKSGHDTVSWYQQALGQGPQFIFQYYEEEERQRGNFPDRFSGHQFPNYSSELNVNALLLGDSALYLCASSFFGGTYEQYFGPGTRLTVT.

This chain links TRBV6-5 with TRBJ2-7, with unresolved D. The CDR3 is 13 residues long. From germline, CDR1 is MNHEY and CDR2 SVGAGI. The V gene lost 5 bases and the J gene lost 2 bases, with 10 bases spanning the gap. The CDR3 loop is CASSERAPYEQYF. The CDR3 DNA follows: TGTGCCAGCAGTGAGCGTGCACCCTACGAGCAGTACTTC.

V gene TRBV5-6 combines with J gene TRBJ1-5, with 7 bases fitting TRBD1. CDR1 is SGHDT, CDR2 YYEEEE, per germline. The CDR3 extends over 14 amino acids. J gave up 1 base and V 6 bases, and 4 bases lay outside the gene matches. Here the CDR3 reads CASTDRASNQPQHF. The CDR3 DNA sequence: TGTGCCAGCACAGACAGGGCCAGCAATCAGCCCCAGCATTTT.